Below are 20 T cell receptor beta chains sequenced from a single sample in a study of T cells after yellow fever vaccination. In TCRdb, the 5' RACE reads were re-called with MiXCR into one record per CDR3 protein. This table holds hundreds of thousands of distinct CDR3 sequences, 9% to 15% found once. Sequencing was performed on PBMCs, taken on the day of the yellow fever booster vaccination. These receptors all come from a man younger than 40 who received the YFV17D yellow fever vaccine.

The rearrangement links TRBV6-1 to TRBJ1-2; 7 positions agree with TRBD1. The germline V gene has CDR1 MNHNS and CDR2 SASEGT. This CDR3 is built from 14 residues. Losses at the gene ends were 7 bases for V and 4 bases for J; bases not matched to a gene: 9. The CDR3 spells CASTPPRDSYGYTF. The CDR3 DNA follows: TGTGCCAGCACCCCCCCCCGGGACAGCTATGGCTACACCTTC.

The sample holds many counts of this clonotype. V is TRBV20-1 and J is TRBJ2-1; 8 bases line up with TRBD2. The germline V gene has CDR1 DFQATT and CDR2 SNEGSKA (reference sequence). With V trimmed by 3 bases and J by 8 bases, 12 bases remained unmatched. CDR3 length: 15 residues. CDR3 DNA sequence: TGCAGTGCTAGGAGGGAGCGGGAGACGGGACATGAGCAGTTCTTC. Translation: CSARRERETGHEQFF.

The chain uses TRBV6-2 or TRBV6-3 and TRBJ1-2, with no clear D. This CDR3 is built from 16 residues. Germline CDR1 and CDR2: MNHEY and SVGEGT. V dropped 6 bases and J dropped 0 bases, with 17 bases sitting between them. The CDR3 region is CASSHTQEEANYGYTF. CDR3 DNA: TGTGCCAGCAGCCATACCCAGGAAGAGGCTAACTATGGCTACACCTTC.

In its sample, this clonotype was seen a few times. V is TRBV29-1 and J is TRBJ2-1, with D perhaps TRBD2 (5 bases). With 5 bases removed from V and 4 bases from J, the gap between germline ends came to 6 bases. The V gene's germline CDR1 is SQVTM and CDR2 ANQGSEA. This CDR3 has 11 amino acids. The CDR3 sequence is CSVSGYNEQFF. CDR3 bases: TGCAGCGTTAGCGGTTACAATGAGCAGTTCTTC.

The chain carries TRBV2 and TRBJ1-1; D is uncertain. V lost 2 bases and J lost 1, with 5 bases in between. The CDR3 covers 13 residues. Germline CDR1 is SNHLY and CDR2 is FYNNEI. This CDR3 is CASSEQTNTEAFF. CDR3 nucleotide sequence: TGTGCCAGCAGTGAACAGACGAACACTGAAGCTTTCTTT.

A few counts support this clonotype. The chain is built from TRBV9 and TRBJ2-1, with 7 nucleotides matching TRBD1. The CDR3 is made up of 15 amino acids. Germline CDR1 is SGDLS and CDR2 is YYNGEE. Trimming took 0 bases from V and 4 from J; bases not matched to a gene: 4. The DNA for the CDR3 is TGTGCCAGCAGCGTAGTAGGGGGCGCGTACAATGAGCAGTTCTTC. It specifies CASSVVGGAYNEQFF.

This clonotype was recorded a few times. This chain uses TRBV5-1 with TRBJ2-3; 7 bases line up with TRBD1. The CDR3 contains 13 residues. With V trimmed by 7 bases and J by 5 bases, 7 bases remained unmatched. Germline loops: CDR1 SGHRS, CDR2 YFSETQ. Written as DNA, the CDR3 is TGCGCCAGCCTCGACAGGGATGGAGATACGCAGTATTTT. Protein: CASLDRDGDTQYF. The entire variable domain, with the rest obtained from reference TRBV5-1 and TRBJ2-3, is as follows: KAGVTQTPRYLIKTRGQQVTLSCSPISGHRSVSWYQQTPGQGLQFLFEYFSETQRNKGNFPGRFSGRQFSNSRSEMNVSTLELGDSALYLCASLDRDGDTQYFGPGTRLTVL.

This chain joins TRBV6-5 and TRBJ2-7; possible D gene TRBD1, 6 bases. CDR3 length: 14 residues. Germline V lookup: CDR1 MNHEY, CDR2 SVGAGI. Trimming removed 2 bases from V and 4 bases from J, with 12 bases in between. The CDR3 region has the DNA TGTGCCAGCAGTTACGCACAGGGCGGTTACGAGCAGTACTTC. It encodes CASSYAQGGYEQYF.

This clonotype was counted between two and nine times. This chain connects TRBV30 to TRBJ2-2; no reliable D call. Germline lookup yields CDR1 GTSNPN and CDR2 SVGIG (reference sequence). The CDR3 is 12 residues long. Trimming left V 5 bases short and J 4 bases short, with 8 bases between. CDR3 residues: CAWYPLTGELFF. The CDR3 coding sequence is TGTGCCTGGTACCCTCTCACCGGGGAGCTGTTTTTT.

The chain employs TRBV15 and TRBJ1-4; 10 positions match TRBD1. The CDR3 runs 16 residues. Trimming cost V 3 bases and J 6 bases; bases outside gene matches: 7. Per germline, CDR1 LNHNV and CDR2 YYDKDF (reference sequence). This CDR3 reads CATSRETGGADEKLFF. The DNA of the CDR3 is TGTGCCACCAGCAGGGAGACAGGGGGCGCCGATGAAAAACTGTTTTTT.

The V call is TRBV7-3, the J call TRBJ2-1, with 8 bases aligning to TRBD2. Germline assignment: CDR1 SGHTA and CDR2 FQGTGA. The length of the CDR3 is 15 residues. V lost 2 bases to trimming and J lost 8 bases; unmatched junction nucleotides: 8. CDR3 protein: CASSLDAGTRHEQFF. The CDR3 DNA reads as TGTGCCAGCAGCTTAGACGCGGGGACTAGGCATGAGCAGTTCTTC.

This chain connects TRBV12-3 or TRBV12-4 to TRBJ2-2; TRBD2 matches at 7 bases. J lost 6 bases, V lost 6 bases, and 4 bases had no gene match. CDR3 length: 13 amino acids. The CDR3 region is CASSPGLAGELFF. In DNA form, the CDR3 reads TGTGCCAGCAGCCCAGGACTAGCCGGGGAGCTGTTTTTT.

In nucleotides, the CDR3 is TGTGCCAGCAGTTCCCAAAGAACGAGGAACACCGGGGAGCTGTTTTTT. This gives the protein CASSSQRTRNTGELFF. This chain links TRBV6-5 with TRBJ2-2; D is unclear. V dropped 4 bases and J dropped 1 base, with 13 bases sitting between them. CDR3 size: 16 residues. The germline V gene has CDR1 MNHEY and CDR2 SVGAGI.

The V and J genes are TRBV24-1 and TRBJ2-5, with TRBD2 identical over 7 bases. Per germline, CDR1 KGHDR and CDR2 SFDVKD. CDR3 length: 16 amino acids. Trimming cost V 5 bases and J 2 bases; bases outside gene matches: 10. This chain's CDR3 is CATSGGGKELQETQYF. Here the CDR3 DNA reads TGTGCCACCAGTGGGGGGGGGAAGGAGTTACAAGAGACCCAGTACTTC.

In its sample, this clonotype was seen a few times. The CDR3 DNA reads TGTGCCAGCAGCTTCAGGAGGGGACTAGCGGGAGGTAACAATGAGCAGTTCTTC. Protein sequence: CASSFRRGLAGGNNEQFF. V is TRBV9 and J is TRBJ2-1; TRBD2 matches 15 bases. In germline, CDR1 is SGDLS, CDR2 YYNGEE. Trimming at V came to 4 bases and at J to 5 bases, leaving 10 bases not matched to a gene. The CDR3 has 18 amino acids.

This clonotype was seen ten or more times. The chain carries TRBV6-2 or TRBV6-3 and TRBJ2-2; D might be TRBD2 (6 bases). The germline V and J ends were trimmed by 6 bases and 4 bases, with 6 bases remaining between them. In germline, CDR1 is MNHEY, CDR2 SVGEGT. This CDR3 region has 12 residues. The CDR3, as DNA: TGTGCCAGCAGGGGGGGCACCGGGGAGCTGTTTTTT. It encodes CASRGGTGELFF.

A few counts support this clonotype. The V call is TRBV21-1, the J call TRBJ1-2; the tabulated D call, TRBD1, remains unverified against the DNA. TRBV21-1 corresponds to a pseudogene. The CDR3 has 19 residues. Here the CDR3 DNA reads TGTGCCAGCAGCAATCATCGTACTCAACGGGGACAGTCCTCCTATGGCTACACCTTC. Amino acids: CASSNHRTQRGQSSYGYTF.

The chain links TRBV12-3 or TRBV12-4 to TRBJ2-5; 7 nucleotides align to TRBD2. CDR3 length equals 16 residues. With V trimmed by 5 bases and J by 2 bases, 11 bases remained unmatched. CDR3 region: CASSHPGGRGQETQYF. In nucleotides, the CDR3 is TGTGCCAGCAGTCATCCGGGAGGCAGAGGGCAAGAGACCCAGTACTTC.

This clonotype appeared a few times. J is TRBJ2-2 and V is TRBV27; tentatively, D is TRBD1 or TRBD2 (5 bases each). This CDR3 comprises 15 residues. Germline CDR1 reads MNHEY; CDR2 reads SMNVEV (reference sequence). V shed 4 bases and J shed 2 bases, with 11 bases lying between them. CDR3 amino acids: CASSSPGRNTGELFF. For the CDR3, the DNA is TGTGCCAGCAGTTCCCCGGGACGTAACACCGGGGAGCTGTTTTTT.

This clonotype showed up just a few times. The chain couples TRBV18 to TRBJ2-1; 15 nucleotides match TRBD2. V lost 5 bases to trimming and J lost 7 bases; unmatched junction nucleotides: 6. This CDR3 has 16 amino acids. Germline V gives CDR1 KGHSH, CDR2 LQKENI. The chain's CDR3 is CASSVGLAGGPNEQFF. CDR3 DNA sequence: TGTGCCAGCTCAGTCGGACTAGCGGGAGGGCCAAATGAGCAGTTCTTC.